Reported below is one T cell receptor beta chain. The antigen is unknown. The CDR3 runs to 15 residues. Germline CDR1 and CDR2: SGHRS and YFSETQ. The V and J ends lost 0 bases and 8 bases respectively, with 12 bases between them. Primers used in a second PCR of about 7 to 12 cycles were a sample-barcoded 5' primer and a J-beta primer mix. MiXCR, run by TCRdb on the 5' RACE reads, gives a single entry per CDR3 protein. The table lists approximately 780,000 distinct CDR3 sequences, about 26% of them singletons. The entry originates in a study of blood T cells in healthy people across ages. At the level of the study: Capture by template switching was about one barcoded beta molecule per two T cells. The study, taken as a whole, reports: Diversity of TCR beta per million T cells declined in a roughly linear way with age. Diversity of TCR beta correlated strongly with naive T cell percentage.

These data were also reused for a study on T cells of mothers and their children. From that report: Persisting microchimeric T cell clones went undetected.

The material sequenced was blood. The chain carries TRBV5-1 and TRBJ1-6, with D perhaps matching TRBD1 (5 bases). The clonotype originates from a boy aged 10-17 years in good health. CDR3 DNA sequence: TGCGCCAGCAGCTTGGGGCAGGGCCGTCATTCACCCCTCCACTTT. As protein: CASSLGQGRHSPLHF. The whole variable domain, filled in from reference TRBV5-1 and TRBJ1-6, reads KAGVTQTPRYLIKTRGQQVTLSCSPISGHRSVSWYQQTPGQGLQFLFEYFSETQRNKGNFPGRFSGRQFSNSRSEMNVSTLELGDSALYLCASSLGQGRHSPLHFGNGTRLTVT.